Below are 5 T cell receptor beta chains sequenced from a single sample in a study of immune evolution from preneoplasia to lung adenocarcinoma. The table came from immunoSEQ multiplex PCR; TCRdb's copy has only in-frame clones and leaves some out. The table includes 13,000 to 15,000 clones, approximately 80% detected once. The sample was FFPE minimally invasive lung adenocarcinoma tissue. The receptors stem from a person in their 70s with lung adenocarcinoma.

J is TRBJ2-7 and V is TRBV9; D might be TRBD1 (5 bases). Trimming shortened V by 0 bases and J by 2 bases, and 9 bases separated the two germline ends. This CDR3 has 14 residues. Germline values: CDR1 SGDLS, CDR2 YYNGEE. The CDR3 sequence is CASSVDRPPYEQYF. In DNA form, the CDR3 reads TGTGCCAGCAGCGTAGACAGGCCACCCTACGAGCAGTACTTC.

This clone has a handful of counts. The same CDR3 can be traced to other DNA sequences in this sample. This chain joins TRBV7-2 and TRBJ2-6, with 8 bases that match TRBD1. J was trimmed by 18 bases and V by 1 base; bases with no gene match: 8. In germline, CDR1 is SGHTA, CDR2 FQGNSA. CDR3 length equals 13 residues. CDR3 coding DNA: TGTGCCAGCAGCTTAGGGGGTTCAGGGGGCGAGACTTTC. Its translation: CASSLGGSGGETF.

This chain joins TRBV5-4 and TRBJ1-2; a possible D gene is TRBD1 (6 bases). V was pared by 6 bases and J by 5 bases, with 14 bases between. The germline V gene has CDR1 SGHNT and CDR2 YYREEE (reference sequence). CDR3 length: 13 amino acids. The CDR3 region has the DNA TGTGCCAGCAAAGAGGGGGGGGTGTATGGCTACACCTTC. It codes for CASKEGGVYGYTF.

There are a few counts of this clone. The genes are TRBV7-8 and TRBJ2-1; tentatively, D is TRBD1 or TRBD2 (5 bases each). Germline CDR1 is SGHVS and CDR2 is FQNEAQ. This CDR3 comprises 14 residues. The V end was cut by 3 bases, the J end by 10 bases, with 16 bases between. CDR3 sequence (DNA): TGTGCCAGCAGCTTGGGGACCAGCCGTGGAGAGCAGTTCTTC. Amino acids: CASSLGTSRGEQFF.

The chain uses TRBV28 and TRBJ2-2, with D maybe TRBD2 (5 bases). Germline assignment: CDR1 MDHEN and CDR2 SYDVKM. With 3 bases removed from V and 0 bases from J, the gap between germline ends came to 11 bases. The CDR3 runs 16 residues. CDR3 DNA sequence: TGTGCCAGCAGTTTTCCCCCGGGATCGAACACCGGGGAGCTGTTTTTT. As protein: CASSFPPGSNTGELFF.